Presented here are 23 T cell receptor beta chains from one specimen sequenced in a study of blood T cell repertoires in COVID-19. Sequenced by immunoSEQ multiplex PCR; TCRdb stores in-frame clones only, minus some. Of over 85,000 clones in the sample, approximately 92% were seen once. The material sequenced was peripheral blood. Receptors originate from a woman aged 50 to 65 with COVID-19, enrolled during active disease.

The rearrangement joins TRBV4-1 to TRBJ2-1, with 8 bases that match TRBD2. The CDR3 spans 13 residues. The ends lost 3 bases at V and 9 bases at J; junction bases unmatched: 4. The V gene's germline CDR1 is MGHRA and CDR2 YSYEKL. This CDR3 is CASSQGLVSEQFF. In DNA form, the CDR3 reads TGCGCCAGCAGCCAGGGACTAGTTTCTGAGCAGTTCTTC.

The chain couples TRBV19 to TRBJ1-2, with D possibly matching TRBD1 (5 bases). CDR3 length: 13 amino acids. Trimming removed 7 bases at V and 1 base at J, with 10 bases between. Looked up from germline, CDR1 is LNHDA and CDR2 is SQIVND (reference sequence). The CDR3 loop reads CASTRAVNYGYTF. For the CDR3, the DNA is TGTGCCAGTACCAGGGCCGTTAACTATGGCTACACCTTC.

Written as DNA, the CDR3 is TGCAGCGCCGGACAGGGGGCTAATTCACCCCTCCACTTT. It yields the protein CSAGQGANSPLHF. This rearrangement joins TRBV29-1 to TRBJ1-6; 11 nucleotides line up with TRBD1. CDR1 is SQVTM and CDR2 is ANQGSEA in the germline V gene. With 7 bases clipped from V and 6 bases from J, the junction kept 2 bases outside the gene matches. The CDR3 runs 13 residues.

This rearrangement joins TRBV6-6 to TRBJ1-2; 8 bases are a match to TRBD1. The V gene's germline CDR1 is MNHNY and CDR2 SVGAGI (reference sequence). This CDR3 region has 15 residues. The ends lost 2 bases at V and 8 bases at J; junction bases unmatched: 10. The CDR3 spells CASSYADRVGGGYTF. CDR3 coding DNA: TGTGCCAGCAGTTACGCGGACAGGGTCGGAGGCGGCTACACCTTC.

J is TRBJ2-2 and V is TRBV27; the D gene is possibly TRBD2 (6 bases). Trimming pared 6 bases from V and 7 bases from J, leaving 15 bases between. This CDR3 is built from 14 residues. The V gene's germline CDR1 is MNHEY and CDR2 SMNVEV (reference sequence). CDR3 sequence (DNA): TGTGCCAGCAGCCCGGGACGGGGGATCGGGGAGCTGTTTTTT. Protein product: CASSPGRGIGELFF.

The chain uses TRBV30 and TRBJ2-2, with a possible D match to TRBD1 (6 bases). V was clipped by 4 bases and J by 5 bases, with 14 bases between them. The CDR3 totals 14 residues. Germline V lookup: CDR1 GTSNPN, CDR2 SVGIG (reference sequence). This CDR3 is CAWIGNRATGELFF. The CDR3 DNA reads TGTGCCTGGATAGGGAACAGGGCGACCGGGGAGCTGTTTTTT.

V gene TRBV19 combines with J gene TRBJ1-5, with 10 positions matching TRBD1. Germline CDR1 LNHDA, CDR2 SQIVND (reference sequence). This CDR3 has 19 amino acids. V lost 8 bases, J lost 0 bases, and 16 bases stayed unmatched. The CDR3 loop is CASRSNRGTGAYSNQPQHF. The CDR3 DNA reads TGTGCCAGTCGTTCTAATAGGGGGACAGGGGCTTATAGCAATCAGCCCCAGCATTTT.

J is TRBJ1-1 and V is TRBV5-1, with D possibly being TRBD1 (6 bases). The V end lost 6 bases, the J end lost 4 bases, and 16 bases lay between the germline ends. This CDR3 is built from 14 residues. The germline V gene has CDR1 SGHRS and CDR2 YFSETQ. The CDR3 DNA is TGCGCCAGCAAATTCTACAGGGAAGGCACTGAAGCTTTCTTT. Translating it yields CASKFYREGTEAFF.

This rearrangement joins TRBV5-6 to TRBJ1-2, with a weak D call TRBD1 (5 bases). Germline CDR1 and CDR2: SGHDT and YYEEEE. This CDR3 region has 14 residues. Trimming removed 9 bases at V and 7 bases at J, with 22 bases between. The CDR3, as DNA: TGTGCCACGAACCTCGGGCTGGGACTTTCTGGCTACACCTTC. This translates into CATNLGLGLSGYTF. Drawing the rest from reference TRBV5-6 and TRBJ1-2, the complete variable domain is DAGVTQSPTHLIKTRGQQVTLRCSPKSGHDTVSWYQQALGQGPQFIFQYYEEEERQRGNFPDRFSGHQFPNYSSELNVNALLLGDSALYLCATNLGLGLSGYTFGSGTRLTVV.

The CDR3 nucleotides are TGTGCCAGCAGCTTAGCACGCGGGGGGGTAGCGAATGAGCAGTTCTTC. The encoded protein is CASSLARGGVANEQFF. The J gene is TRBJ2-1, the V gene TRBV5-4; 9 positions agree with TRBD2. This CDR3 region has 16 residues. The germline V gene encodes CDR1 SGHNT and CDR2 YYREEE (reference sequence). Unmatched junction bases numbered 10, after V lost 2 bases and J lost 7 bases.

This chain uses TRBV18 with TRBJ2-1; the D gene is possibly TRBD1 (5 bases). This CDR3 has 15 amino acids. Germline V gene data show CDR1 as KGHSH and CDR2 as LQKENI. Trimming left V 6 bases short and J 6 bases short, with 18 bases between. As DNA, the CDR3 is TGTGCCAGCTCCTTCTCGGCAGGGTCAGGCAATGAGCAGTTCTTC. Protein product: CASSFSAGSGNEQFF.

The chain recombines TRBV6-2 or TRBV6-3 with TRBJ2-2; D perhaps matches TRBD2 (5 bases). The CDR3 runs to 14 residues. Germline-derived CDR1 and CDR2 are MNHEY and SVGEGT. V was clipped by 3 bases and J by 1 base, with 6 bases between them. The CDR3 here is CASSYGGNTGELFF. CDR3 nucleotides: TGTGCCAGCAGTTATGGAGGGAACACCGGGGAGCTGTTTTTT.

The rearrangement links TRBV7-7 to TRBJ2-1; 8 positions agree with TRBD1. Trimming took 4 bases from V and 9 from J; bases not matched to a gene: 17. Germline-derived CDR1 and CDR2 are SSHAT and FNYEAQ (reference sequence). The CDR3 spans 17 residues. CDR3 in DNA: TGTGCCAGCAGCTCTGGTGTCCTGGACAGGGCGAGGGCTGAGCAGTTCTTC. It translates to CASSSGVLDRARAEQFF.

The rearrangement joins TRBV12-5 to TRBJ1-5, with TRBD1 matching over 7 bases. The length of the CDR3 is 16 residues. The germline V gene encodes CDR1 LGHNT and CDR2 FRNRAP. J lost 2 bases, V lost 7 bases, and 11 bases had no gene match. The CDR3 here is CASARTGSWGNQPQHF. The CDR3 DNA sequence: TGTGCTAGTGCCCGGACAGGATCCTGGGGCAATCAGCCCCAGCATTTT.

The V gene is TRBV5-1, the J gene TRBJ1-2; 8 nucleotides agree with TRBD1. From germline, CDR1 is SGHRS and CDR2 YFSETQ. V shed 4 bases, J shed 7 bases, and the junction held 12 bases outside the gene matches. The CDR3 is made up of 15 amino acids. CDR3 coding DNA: TGCGCCAGCAGCCCTCCCTTGGACAGGGCGGGTGGCTACACCTTC. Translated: CASSPPLDRAGGYTF.

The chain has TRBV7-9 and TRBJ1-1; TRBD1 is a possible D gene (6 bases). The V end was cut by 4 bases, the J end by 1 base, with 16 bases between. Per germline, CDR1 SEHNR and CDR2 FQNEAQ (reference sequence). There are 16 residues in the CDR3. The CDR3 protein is CASSSDQGKRNTEAFF. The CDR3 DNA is TGTGCCAGCAGCTCCGACCAGGGGAAACGGAACACTGAAGCTTTCTTT.

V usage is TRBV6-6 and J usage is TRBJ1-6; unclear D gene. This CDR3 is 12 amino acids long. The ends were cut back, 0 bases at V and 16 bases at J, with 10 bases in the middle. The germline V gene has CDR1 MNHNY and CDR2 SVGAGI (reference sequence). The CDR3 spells CASSYSSGPLHF. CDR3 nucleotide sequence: TGTGCCAGCAGTTACTCCTCAGGTCCTCTCCACTTT.

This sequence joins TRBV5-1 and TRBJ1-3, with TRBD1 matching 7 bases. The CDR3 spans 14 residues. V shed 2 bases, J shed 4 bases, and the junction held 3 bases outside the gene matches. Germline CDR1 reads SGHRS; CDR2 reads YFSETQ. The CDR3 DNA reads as TGCGCCAGCAGCTTCACAGGGGTAGGAAACACCATATATTTT. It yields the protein CASSFTGVGNTIYF.

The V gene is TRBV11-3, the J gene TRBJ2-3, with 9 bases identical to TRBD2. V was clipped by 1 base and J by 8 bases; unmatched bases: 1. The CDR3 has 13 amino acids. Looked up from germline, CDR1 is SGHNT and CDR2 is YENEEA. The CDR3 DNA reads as TGTGCCAGCAGCTTAGGTAGCGGGGGTACGCAGTATTTT. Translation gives CASSLGSGGTQYF.

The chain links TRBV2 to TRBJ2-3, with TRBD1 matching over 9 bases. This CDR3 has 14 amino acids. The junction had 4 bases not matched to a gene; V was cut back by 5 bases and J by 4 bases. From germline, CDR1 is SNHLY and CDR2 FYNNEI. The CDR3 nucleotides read TGTGCCAGCAGTCGGGACAGGGTCCCAGATACGCAGTATTTT. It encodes CASSRDRVPDTQYF.

The CDR3 is CASRSTQQGIFTDTQYF. The CDR3 DNA sequence: TGTGCCAGCAGGTCAACCCAACAGGGGATATTCACAGATACGCAGTATTTT. The chain couples TRBV27 to TRBJ2-3, with 7 bases aligning to TRBD1. The V gene's germline CDR1 is MNHEY and CDR2 SMNVEV (reference sequence). Germline trimming cut 6 bases from V and 2 bases from J; bases unmatched to any gene: 14. The CDR3 has 17 amino acids.

The CDR3 DNA follows: TGTGCCAGCTCACAAGGGGCAGGTTCAAACTATGGCTACACCTTC. This sequence encodes CASSQGAGSNYGYTF. The chain has TRBV18 and TRBJ1-2; D possibly corresponds to TRBD1 (5 bases). V was shortened by 4 bases and J by 2 bases, with 14 bases between the two germline ends. This CDR3 has 15 residues. CDR1 is KGHSH, CDR2 LQKENI, per germline.

This CDR3 reads CASSLGLAGSADTQYF. In nucleotides, the CDR3 is TGCGCCAGCAGCTTGGGACTAGCGGGATCCGCAGATACGCAGTATTTT. This chain connects TRBV10-1 to TRBJ2-3, with 13 bases aligning to TRBD2. V shed 6 bases and J 4 bases; nucleotides not matched to a gene: 7. Germline values: CDR1 WNHNN, CDR2 SYGVQD (reference sequence). CDR3 length equals 16 residues.